The 15 T cell receptor beta chains below come from one sample, sequenced in a study of blood T cell repertoires in COVID-19. Some clones are missing from TCRdb's copy, which holds only in-frame ones; the method was immunoSEQ multiplex PCR. The table includes hundreds of thousands of clones, 80% to 95% detected once. Sequencing used peripheral blood. These receptors all come from a man in his fifties or sixties with COVID-19, enrolled during active disease.

V and J are TRBV9 and TRBJ1-1; tentatively, D is TRBD1 (6 bases). CDR1 and CDR2 from the germline V gene are SGDLS and YYNGEE. The CDR3 is 16 residues long. The V end lost 2 bases, the J end lost 3 bases, and 17 bases lay between the germline ends. CDR3 coding DNA: TGTGCCAGCAGCGTTGAGGACAGCCCGAGGTACACTGAAGCTTTCTTT. As protein: CASSVEDSPRYTEAFF.

The chain recombines TRBV27 with TRBJ1-2, with D hard to call. The CDR3 spans 14 residues. The germline CDR1 and CDR2 sequences are MNHEY and SMNVEV (reference sequence). V shed 5 bases and J shed 1 base, with 11 bases lying between them. CDR3 in amino acids: CASSPLGGNYGYTF. CDR3 sequence (DNA): TGTGCCAGCAGTCCCCTCGGCGGTAACTATGGCTACACCTTC.

The gene calls are TRBV19 and TRBJ2-2, with TRBD2 matching over 8 bases. Trimming at V came to 3 bases and at J to 5 bases, leaving 11 bases not matched to a gene. The CDR3 extends over 17 amino acids. The V gene's germline CDR1 is LNHDA and CDR2 SQIVND (reference sequence). CDR3 loop: CASSILSGGTKTGELFF. As DNA, the CDR3 is TGTGCCAGTAGTATTCTAAGCGGGGGTACCAAAACCGGGGAGCTGTTTTTT. Full variable domain (outside the CDR3, taken from reference TRBV19 and TRBJ2-2): DGGITQSPKYLFRKEGQNVTLSCEQNLNHDAMYWYRQDPGQGLRLIYYSQIVNDFQKGDIAEGYSVSREKKESFPLTVTSAQKNPTAFYLCASSILSGGTKTGELFFGEGSRLTVL.

The CDR3 nucleotides are TGTGCCACCACTTACGAGCGGAAAGAGCAGTTCTTC. Protein product: CATTYERKEQFF. This chain links TRBV28 with TRBJ2-1, with D perhaps matching TRBD2 (5 bases). Trimming took off 10 bases at V and 10 bases at J, with 17 bases between the two ends. Germline loops: CDR1 MDHEN, CDR2 SYDVKM. There are 12 residues in the CDR3.

This clone was counted only a few times. This chain joins TRBV2 and TRBJ1-2, with TRBD1 matching over 8 bases. CDR3 length equals 16 residues. V lost 2 bases and J lost 8; bases outside the gene matches: 13. Germline lookup yields CDR1 SNHLY and CDR2 FYNNEI. The CDR3 DNA reads as TGTGCCAGCAGTGAACAGGCTGGCAGGGGGCTTGGAGGCTACACCTTC. Protein sequence: CASSEQAGRGLGGYTF.

This sequence joins TRBV28 and TRBJ1-3, with D maybe TRBD1 (5 bases). V lost 4 bases to trimming and J lost 5 bases, with 9 bases between them. Per germline, CDR1 MDHEN and CDR2 SYDVKM. This CDR3 has 13 amino acids. The CDR3: CASSSGVRNTIYF. The CDR3 DNA reads TGTGCCAGCAGTTCGGGGGTCAGAAACACCATATATTTT. The variable domain in full, completed from reference TRBV28 and TRBJ1-3, reads DVKVTQSSRYLVKRTGEKVFLECVQDMDHENMFWYRQDPGLGLRLIYFSYDVKMKEKGDIPEGYSVSREKKERFSLILESASTNQTSMYLCASSSGVRNTIYFGEGSWLTVV.

V gene TRBV6-5 combines with J gene TRBJ2-3; 8 bases are shared with TRBD2. This CDR3 has 13 amino acids. Trimming took 3 bases from V and 10 from J; bases not matched to a gene: 6. Germline values: CDR1 MNHEY, CDR2 SVGAGI. The CDR3 region is CASSYTSGSSQYF. DNA for the CDR3: TGTGCCAGCAGTTATACTAGCGGAAGTTCGCAGTATTTT.

CDR3 region: CASSPPRDREAFF. CDR3 coding DNA: TGTGCCAGCTCACCACCCCGGGACAGGGAAGCTTTCTTT. This sequence joins TRBV18 and TRBJ1-1; 8 bases fit TRBD1. J was trimmed by 8 bases and V by 0 bases; bases with no gene match: 2. From germline, CDR1 is KGHSH and CDR2 LQKENI. This CDR3 is 13 amino acids long.

V is TRBV28 and J is TRBJ1-2; 10 bases fit TRBD1. This CDR3 has 16 amino acids. The J segment lost 11 bases and the V segment lost 2 bases, leaving 14 bases of the junction unmatched. CDR1 MDHEN and CDR2 SYDVKM come from the germline V gene. The CDR3 DNA is TGTGCCAGCAGTTTAGTTTTGGGACAGGGGTTAAGGTTGTACACCTTC. It translates to CASSLVLGQGLRLYTF.

The chain recombines TRBV7-2 with TRBJ2-3, with 11 nucleotides matching TRBD2. In germline, CDR1 is SGHTA, CDR2 FQGNSA. The V segment lost 4 bases and the J segment 2 bases; nucleotides outside the gene matches: 8. This CDR3 is built from 17 residues. This CDR3 reads CASSSLPGLADTDTQYF. The CDR3 DNA sequence: TGTGCCAGCAGCTCCCTACCGGGACTAGCGGACACAGATACGCAGTATTTT.

CDR3 protein: CASSPAALQETQYF. Here the CDR3 DNA reads TGTGCCAGTAGTCCGGCGGCTCTCCAAGAGACCCAGTACTTC. The J gene is TRBJ2-5, the V gene TRBV19; no reliable D call. V lost 5 bases and J 1 base, leaving 11 bases between the germline ends. CDR1 is LNHDA and CDR2 is SQIVND in the germline V gene (reference sequence). The length of the CDR3 is 14 residues.

The chain is built from TRBV29-1 and TRBJ2-1; 9 bases align to TRBD2. J lost 5 bases, V lost 4 bases, and 0 bases had no gene match. The CDR3 covers 12 residues. Per the germline V gene, CDR1 is SQVTM and CDR2 is ANQGSEA. The CDR3 spells CSVVAGDNEQFF. In nucleotides, the CDR3 is TGCAGCGTTGTAGCGGGGGACAATGAGCAGTTCTTC.

The rearrangement links TRBV6-5 to TRBJ2-3, with D possibly TRBD2 on 5 matching bases. CDR3 size: 14 residues. V lost 4 bases to trimming and J lost 3 bases, with 11 bases between them. From germline, CDR1 is MNHEY and CDR2 SVGAGI. As DNA, the CDR3 is TGTGCCAGCAGTTTAGTGAGGAGGACAGATACGCAGTATTTT. This gives the protein CASSLVRRTDTQYF.

DNA for the CDR3: TGTGCCAGCAGCTATGGACAGGCAACCACCGGGGAGCTGTTTTTT. Translation gives CASSYGQATTGELFF. The V and J genes are TRBV11-2 and TRBJ2-2, with TRBD1 identical over 7 bases. J gave up 4 bases and V 4 bases, and 6 bases lay outside the gene matches. CDR3 length: 15 amino acids. Germline V gene sequence: CDR1 SGHAT, CDR2 FQNNGV.

This CDR3 reads CASSDDRASNQPQHF. In nucleotides, the CDR3 is TGTGCCAGCAGCGACGACAGGGCGAGCAATCAGCCCCAGCATTTT. The chain is built from TRBV2 and TRBJ1-5, with 7 nucleotides matching TRBD1. V shed 6 bases, J shed 1 base, and the junction held 6 bases outside the gene matches. This CDR3 is 15 amino acids long. Germline V lookup: CDR1 SNHLY, CDR2 FYNNEI.